The 32 T cell receptor beta chains reported below all come from one sample, sequenced in a study of T cells in Graves' hyperthyroidism and ophthalmopathy. Amplification yielded TCR beta CDR3 regions, with RNA transcripts as the source. The TCR CDR3 first-round RT-PCR relied on the HTBI primer set. A single record per CDR3 protein comes from TCRdb applying MiXCR to the multiplex PCR reads. The sample includes around 600,000 distinct CDR3 sequences, more than 15% of them seen just once. Sample: blood. The source is a woman aged 40-49 years with Graves' ophthalmopathy.

The sample holds many counts of this clonotype. The chain links TRBV28 to TRBJ1-1; D is ambiguous. Germline CDR1 MDHEN, CDR2 SYDVKM. V dropped 4 bases and J dropped 8 bases, with 17 bases sitting between them. The CDR3 consists of 14 residues. CDR3 sequence: CASSSPRASMEAFF. DNA for the CDR3: TGTGCCAGCAGTTCCCCTCGGGCCTCGATGGAAGCTTTCTTT.

This chain joins TRBV11-2 and TRBJ2-3; 13 bases agree with TRBD2. This CDR3 has 15 amino acids. The V and J ends lost 6 bases and 5 bases, in that order; junction bases with no gene match: 5. Germline CDR1 SGHAT, CDR2 FQNNGV. The CDR3 loop reads CASSRTSGSKDTQYF. The CDR3 coding sequence is TGTGCCAGCAGTCGGACTAGCGGGAGTAAAGATACGCAGTATTTT.

This clonotype was found many times. The chain carries TRBV7-9 and TRBJ1-3; D is perhaps TRBD1 (5 bases). The germline V and J ends were trimmed by 4 bases and 2 bases, with 9 bases remaining between them. This CDR3 has 14 amino acids. Germline-derived CDR1 and CDR2 are SEHNR and FQNEAQ (reference sequence). In DNA, the CDR3 is TGTGCCAGCAGCTCGCAGGGTACTGGAAACACCATATATTTT. Translating it yields CASSSQGTGNTIYF.

The table lists this clonotype with many counts. The chain couples TRBV11-2 to TRBJ2-3; 12 positions agree with TRBD2. There are 15 residues in the CDR3. From germline, CDR1 is SGHAT and CDR2 FQNNGV. The junction had 4 bases not matched to a gene; V was cut back by 3 bases and J by 6 bases. The chain's CDR3 is CASSLFLAGGDTQYF. CDR3 nucleotide sequence: TGTGCCAGCAGCTTGTTTCTAGCGGGGGGGGATACGCAGTATTTT.

This clonotype was observed at least ten times. J is TRBJ1-6 and V is TRBV2; D gene ambiguous. CDR1 SNHLY and CDR2 FYNNEI come from the germline V gene. V gave up 8 bases and J gave up 10 bases, with 9 bases separating them. The CDR3 length is 11 residues. In DNA form, the CDR3 reads TGTGCCAGCTCGGGTCTCTCACCCCTCCACTTT. It codes for CASSGLSPLHF.

CDR3 sequence (DNA): TGTGCCAGCAGCGAGGGGACTAACGAGGGGACGCAGTATTTT. This sequence encodes CASSEGTNEGTQYF. The V call is TRBV11-2, the J call TRBJ2-3; 7 nucleotides align to TRBD2. There are 14 residues in the CDR3. V trimming: 5 bases; J trimming: 9 bases; junction bases outside the gene matches: 11. CDR1 is SGHAT, CDR2 FQNNGV, per germline.

This clonotype has only one observation. The genes are TRBV29-1 and TRBJ1-2, with 7 nucleotides matching TRBD1. Unmatched junction bases numbered 11, after V lost 6 bases and J lost 4 bases. CDR1 and CDR2 (germline): SQVTM, ANQGSEA. The CDR3 spans 14 residues. CDR3 sequence (DNA): TGCAGCGTCTCCCTGTGGACAGGAGTCTATGGCTACACCTTC. This sequence encodes CSVSLWTGVYGYTF.

The chain uses TRBV15 and TRBJ1-4, with a possible D match to TRBD1 (5 bases). Trimming shortened V by 0 bases and J by 6 bases, and 8 bases separated the two germline ends. Germline V gene lookup returns CDR1 LNHNV and CDR2 YYDKDF (reference sequence). This CDR3 has 14 amino acids. CDR3 bases: TGTGCCACCAGCAGAGATTCGGGGGATGAAAAACTGTTTTTT. The encoded protein is CATSRDSGDEKLFF.

The rearrangement joins TRBV6-2 or TRBV6-3 to TRBJ1-3; TRBD1 is a possible D gene (6 bases). CDR3 length: 17 residues. V lost 0 bases and J 1 base, leaving 13 bases between the germline ends. In germline, CDR1 is MNHEY, CDR2 SVGEGT. CDR3 protein: CASSYSGGAASGNTIYF. The CDR3 region has the DNA TGTGCCAGCAGTTACTCGGGGGGGGCCGCATCTGGAAACACCATATATTTT.

This chain joins TRBV20-1 and TRBJ1-1; 9 nucleotides align to TRBD1. Trimming took 1 base from V and 5 from J; bases not matched to a gene: 8. CDR1 DFQATT and CDR2 SNEGSKA come from the germline V gene (reference sequence). The CDR3 loop spans 15 amino acids. CDR3 region: CSARASGTGSTEAFF. Here the CDR3 DNA reads TGCAGTGCTAGAGCCTCGGGGACAGGGAGTACTGAAGCTTTCTTT.

Points on this clonotype: This may be a read error, as it is one base from a much larger clone. This chain links TRBV11-3 with TRBJ2-3; D ambiguous. The CDR3 length is 14 residues. The V gene's germline CDR1 is SGHNT and CDR2 YENEEA. The CDR3 reads CANSRRPPTDTQYF. CDR3 DNA sequence: TGTGCCAACAGCCGTCGACCTCCAACAGATACGCAGTATTTT.

The sample holds many counts of this clonotype. V and J are TRBV12-3 or TRBV12-4 and TRBJ2-2, with no clear D. The CDR3 spans 14 residues. Trimming removed 2 bases from V and 0 bases from J, with 4 bases in between. CDR3: CASSLWPNTGELFF. The CDR3 DNA follows: TGTGCCAGCAGTTTATGGCCGAACACCGGGGAGCTGTTTTTT.

This clonotype appeared many times. A read error may account for a junction end that differs from germline. The chain carries TRBV2 and TRBJ2-7, with TRBD2 identical over 10 bases. CDR1 is SNHLY, CDR2 FYNNEI, per germline. This CDR3 spans 14 amino acids. The CDR3 loop is CASRTSSGSYEQYF. CDR3 coding DNA: TGTGCGAGCAGGACGTCTAGCGGGAGCTACGAGCAGTACTTC.

The rearrangement links TRBV6-1 to TRBJ2-2; the match to TRBD2 covers 15 bases. The CDR3 sequence is 18 residues long. The V gene end was trimmed by 10 bases and the J gene end by 1 base; junction bases not matched to a gene: 10. CDR1 and CDR2 (germline): MNHNS, SASEGT. CDR3 amino acids: CATHPRTSGRENTGELFF. The CDR3 DNA follows: TGTGCCACCCACCCTCGGACTAGCGGGAGGGAGAACACCGGGGAGCTGTTTTTT.

The J gene is TRBJ2-7, the V gene TRBV6-2 or TRBV6-3; 10 bases map to TRBD2. The V segment lost 0 bases and the J segment 6 bases; nucleotides outside the gene matches: 2. Per the germline V gene, CDR1 is MNHEY and CDR2 is SVGEGT. This CDR3 is 14 amino acids long. The CDR3 DNA is TGTGCCAGCAGTTACTCTAGCGGGAGGCCCGAGCAGTACTTC. Translating gives CASSYSSGRPEQYF.

This clonotype showed up just a few times. This chain links TRBV11-2 with TRBJ2-7, with TRBD2 matching over 12 bases. The CDR3 is made up of 14 amino acids. Germline CDR1 reads SGHAT; CDR2 reads FQNNGV. Trimming at V came to 5 bases and at J to 3 bases, leaving 2 bases not matched to a gene. CDR3: CASSRTSGNYEQYF. In nucleotides, the CDR3 is TGTGCCAGCAGCCGGACTAGCGGGAACTACGAGCAGTACTTC. The entire variable domain, with the rest obtained from reference TRBV11-2 and TRBJ2-7, is as follows: EAGVAQSPRYKIIEKRQSVAFWCNPISGHATLYWYQQILGQGPKLLIQFQNNGVVDDSQLPKDRFSAERLKGVDSTLKIQPAKLEDSAVYLCASSRTSGNYEQYFGPGTRLTVT.

A few counts support this clonotype. This sequence joins TRBV7-9 and TRBJ2-3, with D possibly being TRBD1 or TRBD2 (5 bases each). The V end was cut by 2 bases, the J end by 2 bases, with 11 bases between. The CDR3 extends over 15 amino acids. Germline V gene sequence: CDR1 SEHNR, CDR2 FQNEAQ (reference sequence). DNA of the CDR3: TGTGCCAGCAGCTTACGCACGGGGCCCACAGATACGCAGTATTTT. It yields the protein CASSLRTGPTDTQYF.

This clonotype has at least ten counts. This sequence joins TRBV5-1 and TRBJ2-7; no firm D call. The V end was cut by 0 bases, the J end by 2 bases, with 9 bases between. Germline loops: CDR1 SGHRS, CDR2 YFSETQ. CDR3 length equals 14 residues. CDR3 loop: CASSLEAPPYEQYF. CDR3 in DNA: TGCGCCAGCAGCTTGGAGGCCCCCCCCTACGAGCAGTACTTC.

The J gene is TRBJ2-1, the V gene TRBV6-1, with D unresolved. Germline V CDR1 and CDR2: MNHNS, SASEGT. The V end was cut by 6 bases, the J end by 6 bases, with 12 bases between. This CDR3 spans 13 amino acids. The CDR3 nucleotides read TGTGCCAGCAGCACCCCTAGGACCAATGAGCAGTTCTTC. Translating it yields CASSTPRTNEQFF.

There are many counts of this clonotype. V gene TRBV3-1 combines with J gene TRBJ2-1; 7 bases fit TRBD1. Germline V lookup: CDR1 LGHDT, CDR2 YNNKEL (reference sequence). V was pared by 4 bases and J by 3 bases, with 12 bases of the junction left unmatched. The CDR3 spans 17 residues. CDR3 nucleotides: TGTGCCAGCAGCCGACAAGCCGGGACAGAGATCTACAATGAGCAGTTCTTC. Amino acids: CASSRQAGTEIYNEQFF.

Details on this clonotype: It may be a read error: a sequence one base away is much more abundant. The V call is TRBV3-1, the J call TRBJ2-7; TRBD2 is a possible D gene (6 bases). The J call may be wrong; the DNA end is better matched by TRBJ2-1. The CDR3 extends over 16 amino acids. Germline V gene sequence: CDR1 LGHDT, CDR2 YNNKEL (reference sequence). CDR3 in amino acids: CASSQGGAEPYYEQFF. The CDR3 region has the DNA TGTGCCAGCAGCCAAGGCGGGGCGGAACCTTACTACGAGCAGTTCTTC.

The rearrangement joins TRBV3-1 to TRBJ2-1; 11 bases align to TRBD2. This CDR3 has 19 residues. Trimming at V came to 1 base and at J to 0 bases, leaving 8 bases not matched to a gene. Germline V gives CDR1 LGHDT, CDR2 YNNKEL (reference sequence). The CDR3 DNA sequence: TGTGCCAGCAGCCAAGGGACACTAGCGGGAGTGAGCTCCTACAATGAGCAGTTCTTC. It specifies CASSQGTLAGVSSYNEQFF.

There are a few counts of this clonotype. The gene calls are TRBV7-2 and TRBJ2-4; TRBD1 matches at 12 bases. V gave up 4 bases and J gave up 3 bases; unmatched junction bases: 16. The germline gives CDR1 SGHTA, CDR2 FQGNSA. This CDR3 spans 20 amino acids. CDR3: CASSSPGGTGGFNGKNIQYF. In DNA form, the CDR3 reads TGTGCCAGCAGCTCCCCGGGAGGGACAGGGGGCTTCAATGGCAAAAACATTCAGTACTTC.

This clonotype was seen at least ten times. This sequence joins TRBV12-3 or TRBV12-4 and TRBJ1-1; the match to TRBD1 covers 7 bases. The CDR3 length is 13 residues. V was pared by 5 bases and J by 6 bases, with 6 bases of the junction left unmatched. This CDR3 is CASSLRQGAEAFF. CDR3 coding DNA: TGTGCCAGCAGTCTAAGACAGGGCGCTGAAGCTTTCTTT.

This clonotype occurred many times. The chain has TRBV12-3 or TRBV12-4 and TRBJ1-1; tentatively, D is TRBD1 (5 bases). Between the trimmed V and J ends, which lost 3 bases and 5 bases, there was a span of 10 bases. This CDR3 has 13 amino acids. In nucleotides, the CDR3 is TGTGCCAGCAGTTTCGGGGGGGGAACTGAAGCTTTCTTT. Protein sequence: CASSFGGGTEAFF.

This clonotype was counted between two and nine times. The V gene is TRBV7-2, the J gene TRBJ2-7; D assignment may be TRBD1 or TRBD2 (5 bases each). Germline CDR1 and CDR2: SGHTA and FQGNSA. The CDR3 loop spans 14 amino acids. V shed 4 bases and J shed 4 bases, with 14 bases lying between them. The CDR3 nucleotides are TGTGCCAGCAGCTCCCGGGACCCGGTGTACGAGCAGTACTTC. Encoded protein: CASSSRDPVYEQYF.

This clonotype was recorded many times. This chain links TRBV20-1 with TRBJ2-5; D gene uncertain. The CDR3 consists of 11 residues. CDR1 is DFQATT and CDR2 is SNEGSKA in the germline V gene (reference sequence). With 6 bases removed from V and 9 bases from J, the gap between germline ends came to 14 bases. The CDR3 spells CSALPAGPQYF. CDR3 coding DNA: TGCAGTGCCCTCCCGGCTGGCCCCCAGTACTTC.

This clonotype was counted ten times or more. This chain links TRBV11-2 with TRBJ2-2, with TRBD1 matching over 8 bases. Trimming at V came to 1 base and at J to 3 bases, leaving 4 bases not matched to a gene. This CDR3 has 16 amino acids. CDR1 and CDR2 from the germline V gene are SGHAT and FQNNGV. CDR3 amino acids: CASSLVRRGHTGELFF. The CDR3 nucleotides are TGTGCCAGCAGCTTAGTGCGCAGGGGGCACACCGGGGAGCTGTTTTTT.

On this clonotype itself: A much larger clone lies one base from this, so it may be a read error. The V and J genes are TRBV28 and TRBJ1-6; 7 nucleotides agree with TRBD1. The CDR3 totals 14 residues. Germline assignment: CDR1 MDHEN and CDR2 SYDVKM. Trimming removed 8 bases from V and 6 bases from J; junction bases left unmatched: 7. CDR3 nucleotides: TGTGCCAGCCGTAGGGCAGGGGGTAATTCACCCCTCCACTTT. This encodes CASRRAGGNSPLHF.

This clonotype was picked up many times. The chain couples TRBV20-1 to TRBJ2-5; 7 bases are a match to TRBD1. This CDR3 region has 15 residues. The junction had 13 bases not matched to a gene; V was cut back by 5 bases and J by 4 bases. In germline, CDR1 is DFQATT, CDR2 SNEGSKA (reference sequence). The CDR3 DNA reads as TGCAGTGCTTTGGCCCGACAGGGAGTAGGAGAGACCCAGTACTTC. This gives the protein CSALARQGVGETQYF.

CDR3: CASSTEVVGNIQYF. The CDR3 DNA sequence: TGTGCCAGCTCAACCGAGGTTGTAGGAAACATTCAGTACTTC. V usage is TRBV18 and J usage is TRBJ2-4; D unresolved. Germline V lookup: CDR1 KGHSH, CDR2 LQKENI. Trimming stripped 5 bases from V and 6 bases from J, with 14 bases between. CDR3 length: 14 amino acids.

There are many counts of this clonotype. The chain has TRBV5-1 and TRBJ2-7, with 10 bases lining up with TRBD2. The germline V gene has CDR1 SGHRS and CDR2 YFSETQ. The CDR3 contains 15 residues. Trimming took 0 bases from V and 4 from J; bases not matched to a gene: 4. CDR3 DNA: TGCGCCAGCAGCTTGGAAGCGGGAGGGGGTTACGAGCAGTACTTC. Encoded protein: CASSLEAGGGYEQYF.